Listed here are 18 T cell receptor beta chains from one sample, sequenced in a study of T cell responses to AZD1222 COVID-19 vaccine. Using immunoSEQ multiplex PCR, the repertoire was profiled, and TCRdb retains in-frame clones only, with some absent. The table lists roughly 180,000 clones, about 89% of them singletons. This specimen was peripheral blood, taken on day 0 of AZD1222 vaccination. These TCRs come from an adult in good health.

V usage is TRBV3-1 (or the pseudogene TRBV3-2) and J usage is TRBJ2-3, with D unclear. This CDR3 spans 15 amino acids. From germline, CDR1 is LGHDT and CDR2 YNNKEL (reference sequence). Trimming shortened V by 2 bases and J by 4 bases, and 13 bases separated the two germline ends. In nucleotides, the CDR3 is TGTGCCAGCAGCCAATACCGGGCTGGTGCAGATACGCAGTATTTT. This codes for CASSQYRAGADTQYF.

This clone has only one observation. This chain joins TRBV28 and TRBJ2-2; D not certain. Trimming took off 3 bases at V and 6 bases at J, with 14 bases between the two ends. From germline, CDR1 is MDHEN and CDR2 SYDVKM. The CDR3 consists of 15 residues. CDR3 amino acids: CASSFSSSEAGELFF. In DNA, the CDR3 is TGTGCCAGCAGTTTCTCCTCCAGTGAGGCCGGGGAGCTGTTTTTT.

This rearrangement joins TRBV7-2 to TRBJ1-2; no definite D call. V was cut by 4 bases and J by 3 bases, with 18 bases left in between. The germline V gene encodes CDR1 SGHTA and CDR2 FQGNSA. This CDR3 spans 16 amino acids. The CDR3 reads CASSSGFAGIHYGYTF. In DNA, the CDR3 is TGTGCCAGCAGCTCGGGGTTTGCAGGTATCCACTATGGCTACACCTTC.

The chain employs TRBV7-9 and TRBJ2-1; unclear D gene. The ends were cut back, 5 bases at V and 7 bases at J, with 3 bases in the middle. There are 10 residues in the CDR3. Germline V CDR1 and CDR2: SEHNR, FQNEAQ (reference sequence). This chain's CDR3 is CASSRNEQFF. In DNA form, the CDR3 reads TGTGCCAGCAGCCGGAATGAGCAGTTCTTC.

This chain joins TRBV6-4 and TRBJ1-2, with TRBD1 matching over 7 bases. The CDR3 covers 16 residues. Germline V lookup: CDR1 MRHNA, CDR2 SNTAGT. V shed 2 bases, J shed 4 bases, and the junction held 10 bases outside the gene matches. The CDR3 reads CASSDEISGGLYGYTF. As DNA, the CDR3 is TGTGCCAGCAGTGACGAAATTTCAGGGGGTCTCTATGGCTACACCTTC.

The V call is TRBV7-2, the J call TRBJ2-1; 10 bases agree with TRBD2. Germline-derived CDR1 and CDR2 are SGHTA and FQGNSA. CDR3 length equals 15 residues. With 1 base clipped from V and 8 bases from J, the junction kept 5 bases outside the gene matches. CDR3 in amino acids: CASSLGVAGGYEQFF. The CDR3 coding sequence is TGTGCCAGCAGCTTAGGGGTAGCGGGAGGCTATGAGCAGTTCTTC.

The chain couples TRBV6-2 or TRBV6-3 to TRBJ2-1; the D gene could be TRBD1 or TRBD2 (6 bases each). The CDR3 totals 17 residues. Trimming stripped 0 bases from V and 6 bases from J, with 18 bases between. Germline loops: CDR1 MNHEY, CDR2 SVGEGT. CDR3 in amino acids: CASSYSSYGGAGNEQFF. In DNA form, the CDR3 reads TGTGCCAGCAGTTACTCGAGTTACGGGGGCGCCGGCAATGAGCAGTTCTTC.

This chain's CDR3 is CASGPSGPSTDTQYF. The DNA of the CDR3 is TGTGCCAGTGGGCCTAGCGGTCCTAGCACAGATACGCAGTATTTT. The chain recombines TRBV19 with TRBJ2-3, with 7 bases fitting TRBD2. Germline V gene data show CDR1 as LNHDA and CDR2 as SQIVND (reference sequence). The ends lost 8 bases at V and 0 bases at J; junction bases unmatched: 8. The CDR3 is made up of 15 amino acids.

The gene calls are TRBV19 and TRBJ1-2; D call uncertain. This CDR3 spans 13 amino acids. Germline V gene data show CDR1 as LNHDA and CDR2 as SQIVND (reference sequence). Trimming shortened V by 9 bases and J by 0 bases, and 11 bases separated the two germline ends. This CDR3 is CASSWGANYGYTF. CDR3 coding DNA: TGTGCCAGCTCGTGGGGAGCTAACTATGGCTACACCTTC.

This chain links TRBV30 with TRBJ1-1; 8 bases map to TRBD1. The V gene end was trimmed by 3 bases and the J gene end by 5 bases; junction bases not matched to a gene: 8. CDR3 length: 14 amino acids. Germline V gives CDR1 GTSNPN, CDR2 SVGIG (reference sequence). In DNA, the CDR3 is TGTGCCTGGAGCGCAGGGGGCGGGTTGACTGAAGCTTTCTTT. It codes for CAWSAGGGLTEAFF. The variable domain in full, with the rest retrieved from reference TRBV30 and TRBJ1-1, is SQTIHQWPATLVQPVGSPLSLECTVEGTSNPNLYWYRQAAGRGLQLLFYSVGIGQISSEVPQNLSASRPQDRQFILSSKKLLLSDSGFYLCAWSAGGGLTEAFFGQGTRLTVV.

The chain is built from TRBV6-5 and TRBJ1-2, with D maybe TRBD1 (5 bases). V was cut by 6 bases and J by 3 bases, with 17 bases left in between. CDR1 is MNHEY, CDR2 SVGAGI, per germline. CDR3 length: 15 amino acids. The DNA of the CDR3 is TGTGCCAGCAGCCGGATCTGGGACGGCTACTATGGCTACACCTTC. This encodes CASSRIWDGYYGYTF.

This clone occurred a few times. The CDR3 nucleotides are TGTGCCAGCAGAAAATTACCAGGGGGGGACACTGAAGCTTTCTTT. As protein: CASRKLPGGDTEAFF. This sequence joins TRBV5-6 and TRBJ1-1; 7 bases match TRBD1. The CDR3 is made up of 15 amino acids. J was trimmed by 3 bases and V by 5 bases; bases with no gene match: 10. The V gene's germline CDR1 is SGHDT and CDR2 YYEEEE.

The V and J genes are TRBV11-2 and TRBJ2-7; tentatively, D is TRBD2 (6 bases). The V end was cut by 5 bases, the J end by 3 bases, with 14 bases between. The CDR3 totals 14 residues. The germline gives CDR1 SGHAT, CDR2 FQNNGV. The chain's CDR3 is CASSGGNEFYEQYF. Here the CDR3 DNA reads TGTGCCAGCAGCGGCGGGAACGAATTCTACGAGCAGTACTTC.

The rearrangement uses TRBV2 and TRBJ1-6; no clear D gene. The CDR3 is made up of 15 amino acids. Per the germline V gene, CDR1 is SNHLY and CDR2 is FYNNEI. Trimming shortened V by 2 bases and J by 7 bases, and 12 bases separated the two germline ends. The CDR3 bases are TGTGCCAGCAGTGAATACACGGGAGCAAATTCACCCCTCCACTTT. Translating gives CASSEYTGANSPLHF.

V is TRBV19 and J is TRBJ1-5; D possibly corresponds to TRBD1 (6 bases). Trimming took 3 bases from V and 3 from J, leaving 18 bases between them. The germline V gene has CDR1 LNHDA and CDR2 SQIVND (reference sequence). The CDR3 runs to 17 residues. In nucleotides, the CDR3 is TGTGCCAGTAGTATGGCGGGATCAGGGGCGTTCAATCAGCCCCAGCATTTT. Translation gives CASSMAGSGAFNQPQHF. Together with reference TRBV19 and TRBJ1-5, the CDR3 gives the full variable domain: DGGITQSPKYLFRKEGQNVTLSCEQNLNHDAMYWYRQDPGQGLRLIYYSQIVNDFQKGDIAEGYSVSREKKESFPLTVTSAQKNPTAFYLCASSMAGSGAFNQPQHFGDGTRLSIL.

This clone was seen a handful of times. The sample holds other DNA sequences that translate to the same CDR3. The rearrangement joins TRBV6-2 or TRBV6-3 to TRBJ2-5; D is unclear. The CDR3 spans 11 residues. CDR1 MNHEY and CDR2 SVGEGT come from the germline V gene. Trimming removed 4 bases from V and 4 bases from J, with 4 bases in between. CDR3 in amino acids: CASSSRETQYF. The DNA for the CDR3 is TGTGCCAGCAGTTCACGAGAGACCCAGTACTTC.

The V call is TRBV4-3, the J call TRBJ2-4; D is perhaps TRBD2 (6 bases). Germline CDR1 reads LGHNA; CDR2 reads YSLEER. CDR3 length: 18 amino acids. The ends were cut back, 2 bases at V and 2 bases at J, with 19 bases in the middle. In DNA form, the CDR3 reads TGCGCCAGCAGCCAATCCCCTTGGGGAGGAGGAACCAAAAACATTCAGTACTTC. Translating gives CASSQSPWGGGTKNIQYF.

The rearrangement joins TRBV6-6 to TRBJ2-5; D possibly corresponds to TRBD2 (6 bases). Trimming left V 6 bases short and J 3 bases short, with 14 bases between. In germline, CDR1 is MNHNY, CDR2 SVGAGI (reference sequence). The CDR3 extends over 14 amino acids. Here the CDR3 DNA reads TGTGCCAGCAGGGACGGGGAGGAGAAAGAGACCCAGTACTTC. Its translation: CASRDGEEKETQYF.